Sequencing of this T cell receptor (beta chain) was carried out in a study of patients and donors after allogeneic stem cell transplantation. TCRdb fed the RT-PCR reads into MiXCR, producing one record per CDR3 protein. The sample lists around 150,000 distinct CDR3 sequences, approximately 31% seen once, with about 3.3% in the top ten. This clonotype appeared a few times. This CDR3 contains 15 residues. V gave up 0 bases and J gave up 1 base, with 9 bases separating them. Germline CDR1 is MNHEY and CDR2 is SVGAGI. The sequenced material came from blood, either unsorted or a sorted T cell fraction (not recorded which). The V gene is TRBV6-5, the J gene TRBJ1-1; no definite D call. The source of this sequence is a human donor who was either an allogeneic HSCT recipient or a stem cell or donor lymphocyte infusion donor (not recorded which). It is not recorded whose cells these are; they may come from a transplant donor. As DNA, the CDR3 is TGTGCCAGCAGTTACTCGGGCGGCGCGAACACTGAAGCTTTCTTT. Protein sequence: CASSYSGGANTEAFF.